This TCR beta chain was identified during a study of identical twins. Study-wide findings and caveats: Invariant MAIT and iNKT cells could partly confound zero-insertion analyses. Among beta out-of-frame sequences, excess sharing between twins appeared weaker.

From germline, CDR1 is KGHDR and CDR2 SFDVKD. The J segment lost 2 bases and the V segment lost 4 bases, leaving 17 bases of the junction unmatched. The CDR3 is 19 residues long. The cDNA had a unique molecular identifier and a template-switch universal primer site. From the 5' RACE reads, TCRdb called clonotypes with MiXCR, one entry per CDR3 protein. There are 460,000 or so distinct CDR3 sequences in the sample; 11% to 15% occur only once, and about 0.53% lies in the top ten. There were only healthy Caucasians among the donors. This clonotype was recorded a few times. What it binds is not known. These data were likewise used in another study, on yellow fever vaccine responses in identical twins.

Sequenced material: CD4+ T cells sorted from blood. The receptor was isolated from a woman between 18 and 29 years old in good health. The chain uses TRBV24-1 and TRBJ2-3, with TRBD1 matching 7 bases. CDR3 residues: CATSDPAARDSKYTDTQYF. The CDR3 nucleotides read TGTGCCACCAGTGACCCTGCTGCCCGGGACAGCAAATACACAGATACGCAGTATTTT.